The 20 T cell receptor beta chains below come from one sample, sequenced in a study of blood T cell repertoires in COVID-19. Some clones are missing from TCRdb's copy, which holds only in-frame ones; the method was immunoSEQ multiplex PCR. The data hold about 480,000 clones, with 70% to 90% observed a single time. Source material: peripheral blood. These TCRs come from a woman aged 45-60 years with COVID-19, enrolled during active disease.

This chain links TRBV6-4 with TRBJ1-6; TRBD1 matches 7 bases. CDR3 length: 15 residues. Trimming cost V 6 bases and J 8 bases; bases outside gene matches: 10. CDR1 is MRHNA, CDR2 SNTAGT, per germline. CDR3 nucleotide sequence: TGTGCCAGCAGCCCGGGGACAGTTCCGGATTCACCCCTCCACTTT. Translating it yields CASSPGTVPDSPLHF.

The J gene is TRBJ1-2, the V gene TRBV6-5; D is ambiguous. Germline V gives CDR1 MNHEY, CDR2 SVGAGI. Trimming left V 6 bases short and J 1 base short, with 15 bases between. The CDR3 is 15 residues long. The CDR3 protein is CASSVIYRDNYGYTF. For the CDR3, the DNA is TGTGCCAGCAGCGTAATTTACCGGGATAACTATGGCTACACCTTC.

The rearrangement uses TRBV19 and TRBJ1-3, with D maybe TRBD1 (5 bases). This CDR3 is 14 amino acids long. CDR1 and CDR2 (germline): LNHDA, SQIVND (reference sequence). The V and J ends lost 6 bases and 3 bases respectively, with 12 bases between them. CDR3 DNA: TGTGCCAGTAGGAGGCGGGACTTTGGAAACACCATATATTTT. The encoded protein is CASRRRDFGNTIYF.

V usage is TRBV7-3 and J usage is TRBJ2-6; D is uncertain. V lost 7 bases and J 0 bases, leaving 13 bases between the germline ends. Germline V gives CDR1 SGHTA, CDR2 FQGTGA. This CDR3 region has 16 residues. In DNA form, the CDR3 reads TGTGCCAGCACCCCCGATGGGCCCTCTGGGGCCAACGTCCTGACTTTC. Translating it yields CASTPDGPSGANVLTF.

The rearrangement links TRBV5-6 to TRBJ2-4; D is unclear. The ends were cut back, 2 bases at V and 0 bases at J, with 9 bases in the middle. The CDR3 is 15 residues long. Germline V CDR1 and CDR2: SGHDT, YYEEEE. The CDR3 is CASSFDTLAKNIQYF. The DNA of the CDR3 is TGTGCCAGCAGCTTTGACACACTAGCCAAAAACATTCAGTACTTC.

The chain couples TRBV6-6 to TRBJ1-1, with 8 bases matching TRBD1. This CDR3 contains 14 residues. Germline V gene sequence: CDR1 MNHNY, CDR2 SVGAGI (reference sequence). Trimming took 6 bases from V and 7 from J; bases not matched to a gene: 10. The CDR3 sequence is CASSLTGGSFEAFF. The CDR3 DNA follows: TGTGCCAGCAGCCTTACAGGGGGATCTTTTGAAGCTTTCTTT.

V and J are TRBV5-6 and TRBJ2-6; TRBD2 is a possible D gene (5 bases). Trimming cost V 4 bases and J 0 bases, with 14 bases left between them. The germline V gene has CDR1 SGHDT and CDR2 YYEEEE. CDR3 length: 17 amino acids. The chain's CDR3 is CASSPAGGYSGANVLTF. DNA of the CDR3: TGTGCCAGCAGCCCGGCAGGCGGGTACTCTGGGGCCAACGTCCTGACTTTC. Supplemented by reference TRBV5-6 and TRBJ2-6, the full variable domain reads DAGVTQSPTHLIKTRGQQVTLRCSPKSGHDTVSWYQQALGQGPQFIFQYYEEEERQRGNFPDRFSGHQFPNYSSELNVNALLLGDSALYLCASSPAGGYSGANVLTFGAGSRLTVL.

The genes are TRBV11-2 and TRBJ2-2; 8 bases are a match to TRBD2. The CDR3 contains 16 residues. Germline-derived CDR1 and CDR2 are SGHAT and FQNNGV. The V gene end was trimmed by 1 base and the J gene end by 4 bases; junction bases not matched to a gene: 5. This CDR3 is CASSLVIGGATGELFF. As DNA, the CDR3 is TGTGCCAGCAGCTTAGTCATCGGGGGGGCCACCGGGGAGCTGTTTTTT.

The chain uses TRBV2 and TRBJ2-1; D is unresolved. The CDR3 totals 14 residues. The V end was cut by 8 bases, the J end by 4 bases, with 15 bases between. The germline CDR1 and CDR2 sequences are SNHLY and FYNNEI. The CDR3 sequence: CASHNKQIYNEQFF. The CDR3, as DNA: TGTGCCAGCCACAACAAACAGATTTACAATGAGCAGTTCTTC.

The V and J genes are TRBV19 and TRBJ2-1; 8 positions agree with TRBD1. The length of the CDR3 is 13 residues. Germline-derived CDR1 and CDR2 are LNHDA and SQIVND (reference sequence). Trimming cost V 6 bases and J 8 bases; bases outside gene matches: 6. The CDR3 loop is CASRRQGYDEQFF. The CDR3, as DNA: TGTGCCAGTAGGAGACAGGGGTACGATGAGCAGTTCTTC.

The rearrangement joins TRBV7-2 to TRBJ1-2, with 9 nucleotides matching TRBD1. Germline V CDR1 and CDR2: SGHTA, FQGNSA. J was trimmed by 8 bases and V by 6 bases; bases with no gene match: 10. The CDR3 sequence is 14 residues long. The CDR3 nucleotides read TGTGCCAGCAGTTCGGACAGGGGTGCTTGGGGCTACACCTTC. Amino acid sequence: CASSSDRGAWGYTF. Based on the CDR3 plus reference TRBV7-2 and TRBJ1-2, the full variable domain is GAGVSQSPSNKVTEKGKDVELRCDPISGHTALYWYRQSLGQGLEFLIYFQGNSAPDKSGLPSDRFSAERTGGSVSTLTIQRTQQEDSAVYLCASSSDRGAWGYTFGSGTRLTVV.

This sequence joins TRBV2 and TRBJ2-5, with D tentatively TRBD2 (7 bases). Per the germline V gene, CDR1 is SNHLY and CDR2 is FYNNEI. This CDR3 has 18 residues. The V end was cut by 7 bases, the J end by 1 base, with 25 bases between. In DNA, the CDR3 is TGTGCCAGCATCTACCCAGGCGATTGGCGGGGGCCCCAAGAGACCCAGTACTTC. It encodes CASIYPGDWRGPQETQYF.

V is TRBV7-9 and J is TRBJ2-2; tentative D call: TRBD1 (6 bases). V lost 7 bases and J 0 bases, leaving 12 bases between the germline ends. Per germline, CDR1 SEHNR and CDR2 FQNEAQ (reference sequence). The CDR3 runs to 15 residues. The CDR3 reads CASTGEGANTGELFF. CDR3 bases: TGTGCCAGCACCGGAGAGGGGGCGAACACCGGGGAGCTGTTTTTT.

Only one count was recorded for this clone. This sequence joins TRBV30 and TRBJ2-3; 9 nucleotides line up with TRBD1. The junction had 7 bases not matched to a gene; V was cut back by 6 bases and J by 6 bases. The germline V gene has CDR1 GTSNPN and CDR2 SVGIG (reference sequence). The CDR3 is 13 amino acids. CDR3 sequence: CACEQGAGDTQYF. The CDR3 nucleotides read TGTGCCTGTGAACAGGGGGCAGGGGATACGCAGTATTTT.

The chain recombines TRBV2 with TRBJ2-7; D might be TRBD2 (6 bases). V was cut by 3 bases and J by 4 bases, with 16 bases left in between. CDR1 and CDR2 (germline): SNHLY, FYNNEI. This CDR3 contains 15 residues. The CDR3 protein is CASSDAGTRGYEQYF. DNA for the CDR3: TGTGCCAGCAGTGATGCTGGGACTCGTGGGTACGAGCAGTACTTC.

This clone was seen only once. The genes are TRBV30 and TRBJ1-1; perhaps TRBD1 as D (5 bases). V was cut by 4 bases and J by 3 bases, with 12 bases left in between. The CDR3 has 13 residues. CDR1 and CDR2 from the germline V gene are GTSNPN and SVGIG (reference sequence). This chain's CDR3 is CAWNQGLDTEAFF. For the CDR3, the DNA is TGTGCCTGGAATCAGGGTTTAGACACTGAAGCTTTCTTT. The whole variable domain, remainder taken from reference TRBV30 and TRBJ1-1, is SQTIHQWPATLVQPVGSPLSLECTVEGTSNPNLYWYRQAAGRGLQLLFYSVGIGQISSEVPQNLSASRPQDRQFILSSKKLLLSDSGFYLCAWNQGLDTEAFFGQGTRLTVV.

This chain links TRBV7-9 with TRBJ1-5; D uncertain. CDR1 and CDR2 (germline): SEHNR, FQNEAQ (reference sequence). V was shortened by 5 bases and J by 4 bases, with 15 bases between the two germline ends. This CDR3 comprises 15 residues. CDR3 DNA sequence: TGTGCCAGCAGCCGGAGCGGTCCGGGGAATCAGCCCCAGCATTTT. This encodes CASSRSGPGNQPQHF.

CDR3 DNA: TGTGCCCCTGCGGGCCCTAGCAATCAGCCCCAGCATTTT. This translates into CAPAGPSNQPQHF. The chain has TRBV7-5 and TRBJ1-5. TRBV7-5 is an annotated pseudogene. CDR3 length: 13 residues.

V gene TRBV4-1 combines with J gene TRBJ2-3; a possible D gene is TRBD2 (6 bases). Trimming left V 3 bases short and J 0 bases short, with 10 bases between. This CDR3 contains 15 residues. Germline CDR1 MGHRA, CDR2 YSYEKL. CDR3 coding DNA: TGCGCCAGCAGCCATCCCGGGACTAGCACAGATACGCAGTATTTT. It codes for CASSHPGTSTDTQYF.

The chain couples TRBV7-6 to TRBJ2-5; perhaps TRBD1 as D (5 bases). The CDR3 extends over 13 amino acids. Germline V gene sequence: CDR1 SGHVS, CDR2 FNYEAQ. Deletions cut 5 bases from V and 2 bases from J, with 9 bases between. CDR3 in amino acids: CASSPQGQETQYF. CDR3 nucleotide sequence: TGTGCCAGCAGCCCCCAGGGACAAGAGACCCAGTACTTC. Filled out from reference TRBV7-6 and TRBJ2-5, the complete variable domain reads GAGVSQSPRYKVTKRGQDVALRCDPISGHVSLYWYRQALGQGPEFLTYFNYEAQQDKSGLPNDRFSAERPEGSISTLTIQRTEQRDSAMYRCASSPQGQETQYFGPGTRLLVL.